Below, 2 T cell receptor beta chains from the same sample are listed, as sequenced in a study of shared clonotypes between healthy human individuals (dated by TCRdb to the early 2020s). The library was obtained by the immunoSEQ multiplex PCR assay. The table was pulled from immuneACCESS by TCRdb, which kept in-frame rearrangements only. Such tables lose some clones; where checked, under half of the loss comes from unresolved V genes, and the rest has no known cause. The sample table shows 450,000 to 500,000 clones, and about 72% are seen once. The ten largest account for around 11% of the sample. Sequencing was performed on PBMCs. These receptors were obtained from a woman in her forties in good health. Some clones in this sample may be carry-over from other donors' samples.

A word on this clone: Its ends do not fully match the called genes, so a read error is possible. CDR3 amino acids: CDSSTLRGRTSYEQYF. The CDR3 nucleotides read TGTGACAGCAGTACGCTCCGGGGCAGGACGTCCTACGAGCAGTACTTC. The chain recombines TRBV5-6 with TRBJ2-7, with D tentatively TRBD1 or TRBD2 (5 bases each). The CDR3 runs 16 residues. Per germline, CDR1 SGHDT and CDR2 YYEEEE. The variable domain in full, with the rest retrieved from reference TRBV5-6 and TRBJ2-7, is DAGVTQSPTHLIKTRGQQVTLRCSPKSGHDTVSWYQQALGQGPQFIFQYYEEEERQRGNFPDRFSGHQFPNYSSELNVNALLLGDSALYLCDSSTLRGRTSYEQYFGPGTRLTVT.

This chain connects TRBV11-2 to TRBJ2-7; a possible D gene is TRBD1 (5 bases). The CDR3 is made up of 15 amino acids. V was shortened by 1 base and J by 0 bases, with 10 bases between the two germline ends. Germline V gene data show CDR1 as SGHAT and CDR2 as FQNNGV. Here the CDR3 reads CASSLVPDTSYEQYF. The DNA of the CDR3 is TGTGCCAGCAGCTTAGTACCGGACACCTCCTACGAGCAGTACTTC.